The 14 T cell receptor beta chains presented below share a single source sample, sequenced in a study of blood T cell repertoires in COVID-19. Data came from immunoSEQ multiplex PCR; TCRdb stores just in-frame clones and leaves some out. This sample yields 350,000 to 400,000 clones, of which approximately 86% are seen a single time; roughly 7.1% belongs to the top ten. The sequenced sample was peripheral blood. The receptors stem from a woman aged 60-70 years with COVID-19, enrolled during active disease.

The sample holds one count of this clone. The chain is built from TRBV7-8 and TRBJ1-1, with TRBD1 as a possible D gene (5 bases). The V gene lost 6 bases and the J gene lost 6 bases, with 11 bases spanning the gap. The CDR3 extends over 12 amino acids. Germline V CDR1 and CDR2: SGHVS, FQNEAQ. The CDR3 DNA sequence: TGTGCCAGCAGAGGGGAAAATGCTGAAGCTTTCTTT. Translation: CASRGENAEAFF.

This chain uses TRBV29-1 with TRBJ1-4; D call uncertain. CDR1 and CDR2 (germline): SQVTM, ANQGSEA. Trimming removed 5 bases from V and 0 bases from J, with 19 bases in between. The CDR3 length is 17 residues. Written as DNA, the CDR3 is TGCAGCGTTACCATAGCAACCCAAGGTCCAACTAATGAAAAACTGTTTTTT. Its translation is CSVTIATQGPTNEKLFF.

This clone was seen a handful of times. The chain couples TRBV3-1 (or the pseudogene TRBV3-2) to TRBJ2-1, with TRBD2 matching 7 bases. The germline gives CDR1 LGHDT, CDR2 YNNKEL (reference sequence). This CDR3 is built from 14 residues. With 1 base clipped from V and 10 bases from J, the junction kept 7 bases outside the gene matches. The CDR3 DNA sequence: TGTGCCAGCAGCCAAGCGGTAGAGCGGGACGAGCAGTTCTTC. This encodes CASSQAVERDEQFF.

V usage is TRBV4-1 and J usage is TRBJ1-2; 7 nucleotides align to TRBD1. The CDR3 spans 14 residues. Germline V lookup: CDR1 MGHRA, CDR2 YSYEKL. With V trimmed by 6 bases and J by 5 bases, 9 bases remained unmatched. CDR3 sequence reads: CASRPGDREYGYTF. The CDR3 DNA follows: TGCGCCAGCAGACCCGGGGACAGAGAATATGGCTACACCTTC.

The chain employs TRBV2 and TRBJ1-1, with 7 positions matching TRBD1. Per germline, CDR1 SNHLY and CDR2 FYNNEI. The ends lost 7 bases at V and 0 bases at J; junction bases unmatched: 5. The CDR3 totals 14 residues. In DNA, the CDR3 is TGTGCCAGCATCCCGGACAGGCTGAACACTGAAGCTTTCTTT. Translated, it gives CASIPDRLNTEAFF. Full variable domain (outside the CDR3, taken from reference TRBV2 and TRBJ1-1): EPEVTQTPSHQVTQMGQEVILRCVPISNHLYFYWYRQILGQKVEFLVSFYNNEISEKSEIFDDQFSVERPDGSNFTLKIRSTKLEDSAMYFCASIPDRLNTEAFFGQGTRLTVV.

This chain connects TRBV7-2 to TRBJ2-1, with 10 bases identical to TRBD2. V was clipped by 4 bases and J by 8 bases; unmatched bases: 8. This CDR3 spans 15 amino acids. Germline assignment: CDR1 SGHTA and CDR2 FQGNSA. CDR3 bases: TGTGCCAGCAGCTCCCCGGGAGCGGGGGGGTATGAGCAGTTCTTC. It specifies CASSSPGAGGYEQFF.

This clone was detected once. This chain connects TRBV7-3 to TRBJ1-1; D is unclear. The CDR3 extends over 12 amino acids. V lost 5 bases and J lost 1, with 5 bases in between. In germline, CDR1 is SGHTA, CDR2 FQGTGA. The CDR3 DNA sequence: TGTGCCAGCAGCCCCTCGAACACTGAAGCTTTCTTT. Translation gives CASSPSNTEAFF. Combining the CDR3 with reference TRBV7-3 and TRBJ1-1 gives the whole variable domain GAGVSQTPSNKVTEKGKYVELRCDPISGHTALYWYRQSLGQGPEFLIYFQGTGAADDSGLPNDRFFAVRPEGSVSTLKIQRTERGDSAVYLCASSPSNTEAFFGQGTRLTVV.

This chain connects TRBV6-2 or TRBV6-3 to TRBJ1-3; a weak D match, TRBD1 (6 bases). Trimming cost V 5 bases and J 3 bases, with 14 bases left between them. This CDR3 spans 15 amino acids. Germline V gene data show CDR1 as MNHEY and CDR2 as SVGEGT. CDR3 sequence: CASSPSGTIGNTIYF. In nucleotides, the CDR3 is TGTGCCAGCAGTCCATCCGGGACAATTGGAAACACCATATATTTT.

This clone was detected a few times. The V gene is TRBV7-3, the J gene TRBJ2-7; no clear D. Germline lookup yields CDR1 SGHTA and CDR2 FQGTGA. Trimming removed 5 bases at V and 3 bases at J, with 11 bases between. CDR3 length equals 13 residues. Here the CDR3 reads CASSPQASYEQYF. The CDR3 coding sequence is TGTGCCAGCAGCCCCCAGGCCAGCTACGAGCAGTACTTC.

The V and J genes are TRBV10-2 and TRBJ1-2; possibly TRBD1 for D (6 bases). Trimming removed 6 bases at V and 3 bases at J, with 11 bases between. The length of the CDR3 is 13 residues. Germline assignment: CDR1 WSHSY and CDR2 SAAADI. CDR3 nucleotides: TGCGCCAGCAGCGGGACACCTTACTATGGCTACACCTTC. It codes for CASSGTPYYGYTF.

This chain links TRBV2 with TRBJ2-5, with 11 bases aligning to TRBD1. Germline V CDR1 and CDR2: SNHLY, FYNNEI. After removal of 6 bases from V and 4 bases from J, the junction contained 4 bases not matched to a gene. This CDR3 contains 14 residues. The chain's CDR3 is CASSRGTGGETQYF. The CDR3 DNA is TGTGCCAGCAGCCGCGGGACAGGGGGAGAGACCCAGTACTTC.

The rearrangement joins TRBV18 to TRBJ1-5; 10 nucleotides align to TRBD1. The J segment lost 7 bases and the V segment lost 0 bases, leaving 6 bases of the junction unmatched. Looked up from germline, CDR1 is KGHSH and CDR2 is LQKENI. The CDR3 contains 16 residues. CDR3 in amino acids: CASSPPARQGAQPQHF. The CDR3 nucleotides read TGTGCCAGCTCACCACCTGCTCGACAGGGGGCCCAGCCCCAGCATTTT.

The chain uses TRBV6-5 and TRBJ2-7, with D perhaps matching TRBD1 (5 bases). This CDR3 contains 15 residues. Germline CDR1 reads MNHEY; CDR2 reads SVGAGI. V gave up 2 bases and J gave up 4 bases, with 15 bases separating them. As DNA, the CDR3 is TGTGCCAGCAGTTACGCCCCAGGGATTTCATACGAGCAGTACTTC. Amino acids: CASSYAPGISYEQYF.

This sequence joins TRBV5-1 and TRBJ2-3, with D perhaps matching TRBD1 (6 bases). Looked up from germline, CDR1 is SGHRS and CDR2 is YFSETQ. The CDR3 is made up of 15 amino acids. V was shortened by 3 bases and J by 0 bases, with 11 bases between the two germline ends. The CDR3 spells CASSSQGFSTDTQYF. For the CDR3, the DNA is TGCGCCAGCAGCTCACAGGGTTTTAGCACAGATACGCAGTATTTT.